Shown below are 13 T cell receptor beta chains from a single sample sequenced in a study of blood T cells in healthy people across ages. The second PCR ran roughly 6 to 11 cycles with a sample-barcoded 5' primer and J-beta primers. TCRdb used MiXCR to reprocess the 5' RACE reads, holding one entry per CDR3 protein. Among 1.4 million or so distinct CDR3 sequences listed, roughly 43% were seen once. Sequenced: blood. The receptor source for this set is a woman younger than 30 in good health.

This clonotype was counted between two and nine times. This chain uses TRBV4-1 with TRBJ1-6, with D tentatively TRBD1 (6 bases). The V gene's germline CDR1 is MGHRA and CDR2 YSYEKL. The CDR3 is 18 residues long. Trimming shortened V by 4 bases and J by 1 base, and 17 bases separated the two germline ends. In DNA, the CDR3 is TGCGCCAGCAGCCGCTCCGGACAGAGCACTTCCTATAATTCACCCCTCCACTTT. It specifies CASSRSGQSTSYNSPLHF.

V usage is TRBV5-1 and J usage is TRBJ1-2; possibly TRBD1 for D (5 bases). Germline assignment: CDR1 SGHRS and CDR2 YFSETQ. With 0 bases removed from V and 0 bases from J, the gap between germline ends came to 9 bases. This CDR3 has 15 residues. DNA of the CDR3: TGCGCCAGCAGCTTGGAGTACAGGACTAACTATGGCTACACCTTC. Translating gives CASSLEYRTNYGYTF.

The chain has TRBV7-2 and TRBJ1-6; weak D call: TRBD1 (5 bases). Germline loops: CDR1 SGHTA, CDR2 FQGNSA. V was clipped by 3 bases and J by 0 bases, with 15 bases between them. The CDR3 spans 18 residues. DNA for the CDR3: TGTGCCAGCAGCTTGGGTAGGGGCGCCAACTCCTATAATTCACCCCTCCACTTT. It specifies CASSLGRGANSYNSPLHF.

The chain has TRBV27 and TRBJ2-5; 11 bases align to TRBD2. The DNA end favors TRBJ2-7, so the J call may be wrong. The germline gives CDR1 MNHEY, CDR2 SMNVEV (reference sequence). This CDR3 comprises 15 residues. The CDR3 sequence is CASASGLAGSYEQYF. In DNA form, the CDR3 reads TGTGCCAGCGCTTCCGGACTAGCGGGTTCCTACGAGCAGTACTTC.

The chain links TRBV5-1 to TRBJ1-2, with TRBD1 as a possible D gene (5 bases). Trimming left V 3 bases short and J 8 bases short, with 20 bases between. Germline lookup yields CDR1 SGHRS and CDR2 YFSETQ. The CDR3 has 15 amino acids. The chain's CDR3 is CASSSDGDSLQGYTF. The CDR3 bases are TGCGCCAGCAGCTCGGACGGGGACTCCTTGCAAGGCTACACCTTC.

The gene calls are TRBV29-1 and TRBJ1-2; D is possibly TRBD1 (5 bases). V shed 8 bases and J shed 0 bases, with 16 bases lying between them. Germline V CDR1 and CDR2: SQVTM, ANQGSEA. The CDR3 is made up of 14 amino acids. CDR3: CSSTGGTPNYGYTF. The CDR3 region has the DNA TGCAGCTCCACCGGGGGAACCCCTAACTATGGCTACACCTTC.

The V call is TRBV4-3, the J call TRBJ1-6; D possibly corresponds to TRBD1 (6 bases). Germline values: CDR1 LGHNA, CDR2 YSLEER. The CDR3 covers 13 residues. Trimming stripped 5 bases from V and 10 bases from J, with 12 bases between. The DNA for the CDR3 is TGCGCCAGCAGCGAAGGGGGTTGGTCACCCCTCCACTTT. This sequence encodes CASSEGGWSPLHF.

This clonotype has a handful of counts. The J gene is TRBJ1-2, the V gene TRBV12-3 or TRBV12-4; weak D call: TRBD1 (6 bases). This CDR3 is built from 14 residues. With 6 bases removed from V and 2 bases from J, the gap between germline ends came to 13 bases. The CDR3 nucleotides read TGTGCCAGCAGCTACACAACAGGGAACTATGGCTACACCTTC. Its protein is CASSYTTGNYGYTF.

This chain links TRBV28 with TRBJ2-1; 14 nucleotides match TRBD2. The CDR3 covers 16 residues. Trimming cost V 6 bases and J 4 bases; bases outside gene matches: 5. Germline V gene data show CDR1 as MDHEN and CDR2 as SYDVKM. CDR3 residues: CASRKGLAGVYNEQFF. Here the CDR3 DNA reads TGTGCCAGCAGAAAGGGACTAGCGGGAGTATACAATGAGCAGTTCTTC.

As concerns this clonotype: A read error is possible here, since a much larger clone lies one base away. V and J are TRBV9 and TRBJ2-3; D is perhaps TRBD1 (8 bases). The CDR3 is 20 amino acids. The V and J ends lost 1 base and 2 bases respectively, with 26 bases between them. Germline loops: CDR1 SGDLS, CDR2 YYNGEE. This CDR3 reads CASSVPHGGNRGLLTDTQYF. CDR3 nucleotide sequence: TGTGCCAGCAGCGTACCACACGGGGGGAACAGGGGGTTACTCACAGATACGCAGTATTTT.

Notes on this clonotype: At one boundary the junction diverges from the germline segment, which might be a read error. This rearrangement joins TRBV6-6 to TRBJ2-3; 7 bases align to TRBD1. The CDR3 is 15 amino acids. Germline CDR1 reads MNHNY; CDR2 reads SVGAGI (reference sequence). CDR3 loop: CASSYRDRSTDMQYF. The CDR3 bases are TGTGCCAGCAGTTACCGGGACAGAAGCACAGATATGCAGTATTTT.

This CDR3 is CASSQTYPGTNEKLFF. The CDR3 region has the DNA TGTGCCAGCAGCCAGACCTATCCGGGGACTAATGAAAAACTGTTTTTT. This chain links TRBV3-1 with TRBJ1-4; D uncertain. The length of the CDR3 is 16 residues. The germline V gene encodes CDR1 LGHDT and CDR2 YNNKEL (reference sequence). V lost 3 bases, J lost 2 bases, and 13 bases lay in between.

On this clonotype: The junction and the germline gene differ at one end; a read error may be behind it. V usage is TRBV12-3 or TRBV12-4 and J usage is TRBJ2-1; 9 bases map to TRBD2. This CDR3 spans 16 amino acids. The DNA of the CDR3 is TGTGTCAGCTCAACCGTGACTAGCGGAACCTACAATGAGCAGTTCTTC. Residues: CVSSTVTSGTYNEQFF.